This T cell receptor (beta chain) was captured by sequencing in a study of blood T cell repertoires in COVID-19. The data were produced by immunoSEQ multiplex PCR, yet TCRdb's version contains in-frame clones alone and is incomplete. The table has over 100,000 clones, approximately 89% seen once; the top ten hold roughly 4.5%. The CDR3 has 14 amino acids. The germline V gene has CDR1 SGHVS and CDR2 FQNEAQ. The V gene end was trimmed by 6 bases and the J gene end by 3 bases; junction bases not matched to a gene: 5. This clone is medium-sized within its sample. The rearrangement uses TRBV7-8 and TRBJ1-2; 9 bases agree with TRBD1. This receptor was obtained from a man in his forties or fifties with acute or convalescent COVID-19. Source material: peripheral blood. In nucleotides, the CDR3 is TGTGCCAGCAGGGGGACAGGGATGGACTATGGCTACACCTTC. Its translation: CASRGTGMDYGYTF.